This passage covers 27 T cell receptor beta chains from one sample sequenced in a study of shared clonotypes between healthy human individuals. Assay used: immunoSEQ multiplex PCR; TCRdb lists only in-frame clones, some missing. The repertoire holds 400,000 to 550,000 clones, with 70% to 85% as singletons. The sample consisted of PBMCs. The receptors were sampled from a woman between 40 and 55 years old in good health. Some clones in this sample may be carry-over from other donors' samples.

The genes are TRBV5-4 and TRBJ2-3; 7 bases fit TRBD2. Germline CDR1 and CDR2: SGHNT and YYREEE (reference sequence). J gave up 2 bases and V 4 bases, and 10 bases lay outside the gene matches. The CDR3 is 16 amino acids. CDR3 bases: TGTGCCAGCAGCCTCTTGTTGGCGGGAGTCACAGATACGCAGTATTTT. Its translation is CASSLLLAGVTDTQYF.

This clone was seen only a few times. The CDR3 sequence: CASRRTSGTNTGELFF. CDR3 bases: TGTGCCAGCAGGAGGACTAGCGGAACGAACACCGGGGAGCTGTTTTTT. The chain uses TRBV27 and TRBJ2-2; 10 bases line up with TRBD2. There are 16 residues in the CDR3. Losses at the gene ends were 6 bases for V and 0 bases for J; bases not matched to a gene: 4. Germline-derived CDR1 and CDR2 are MNHEY and SMNVEV (reference sequence).

The chain carries TRBV28 and TRBJ2-1, with 11 bases lining up with TRBD2. Germline CDR1 is MDHEN and CDR2 is SYDVKM. The length of the CDR3 is 15 residues. Trimming took 2 bases from V and 9 from J; bases not matched to a gene: 6. The CDR3 spells CASSLDSGRAGEQFF. Here the CDR3 DNA reads TGTGCCAGCAGTTTAGATAGCGGGAGGGCTGGTGAGCAGTTCTTC.

The chain has TRBV27 and TRBJ2-4, with D maybe TRBD1 (6 bases). Germline assignment: CDR1 MNHEY and CDR2 SMNVEV (reference sequence). The ends were cut back, 5 bases at V and 3 bases at J, with 14 bases in the middle. CDR3 length: 15 residues. CDR3 nucleotide sequence: TGTGCCAGCAGTCTCCAGGGGTTGGTCAAAAACATTCAGTACTTC. Translation: CASSLQGLVKNIQYF.

This chain joins TRBV9 and TRBJ2-7; D remains ambiguous. This CDR3 has 14 amino acids. The V and J ends lost 0 bases and 0 bases respectively, with 7 bases between them. Germline V gene data show CDR1 as SGDLS and CDR2 as YYNGEE. The CDR3: CASSVGRSSYEQYF. The CDR3 DNA reads as TGTGCCAGCAGCGTAGGCAGGAGCTCCTACGAGCAGTACTTC. Full variable domain (rest looked up from reference TRBV9 and TRBJ2-7): DSGVTQTPKHLITATGQRVTLRCSPRSGDLSVYWYQQSLDQGLQFLIQYYNGEERAKGNILERFSAQQFPDLHSELNLSSLELGDSALYFCASSVGRSSYEQYFGPGTRLTVT.

As to this clone: A clone one base away is much larger, so this may be a read error. The genes are TRBV6-9 and TRBJ1-5; tentatively, D is TRBD1 (5 bases). The germline V gene encodes CDR1 MNHGY and CDR2 SVAAGI. V shed 6 bases and J shed 5 bases, with 17 bases lying between them. The CDR3 is 15 amino acids. The CDR3 nucleotides are TGTGCCAGCAGACCCTGTGGCAGGGACTATCAGCCCCAGCATTTT. This encodes CASRPCGRDYQPQHF.

This clone was recorded many times. The chain employs TRBV5-5 and TRBJ2-7; D not certain. CDR3 size: 12 residues. Germline CDR1 is SGHKS and CDR2 is YYEKEE (reference sequence). Trimming removed 4 bases from V and 7 bases from J, with 12 bases in between. CDR3 residues: CASSRHEGEQYF. The DNA for the CDR3 is TGTGCCAGCAGCCGACATGAAGGGGAGCAGTACTTC.

The V gene is TRBV18, the J gene TRBJ2-5; D perhaps matches TRBD1 (7 bases). The V gene lost 4 bases and the J gene lost 2 bases, with 14 bases spanning the gap. The germline gives CDR1 KGHSH, CDR2 LQKENI. The CDR3 spans 15 residues. Here the CDR3 reads CASSRLGGGQETQYF. CDR3 bases: TGTGCCAGCTCACGACTAGGGGGCGGACAAGAGACCCAGTACTTC.

CDR3 amino acids: CASSFTGLVHEQYF. DNA of the CDR3: TGTGCCAGCAGTTTCACAGGACTAGTCCACGAGCAGTACTTC. The V gene is TRBV6-5, the J gene TRBJ2-7; 7 bases line up with TRBD2. There are 14 residues in the CDR3. CDR1 is MNHEY, CDR2 SVGAGI, per germline. The trim removed 4 bases at V and 5 bases at J, leaving 8 bases unmatched.

The V and J genes are TRBV28 and TRBJ1-5, with unresolved D. CDR3 length: 13 residues. From germline, CDR1 is MDHEN and CDR2 SYDVKM. Trimming removed 0 bases at V and 7 bases at J, with 7 bases between. The CDR3 nucleotides are TGTGCCAGCAGTTTATGGGGAGACCAGCCCCAGCATTTT. Translation gives CASSLWGDQPQHF.

This clone was counted at least ten times. V gene TRBV11-1 combines with J gene TRBJ2-1, with 13 positions matching TRBD2. Germline CDR1 is SGHAT and CDR2 is FQDESV (reference sequence). CDR3 size: 18 residues. The junction had 16 bases not matched to a gene; V was cut back by 6 bases and J by 8 bases. DNA of the CDR3: TGTGCCAGCAGAAAACGGGGTGGCGGGACTAGCGGGATCTATGAGCAGTTCTTC. Protein sequence: CASRKRGGGTSGIYEQFF. The variable domain in full, completed from reference TRBV11-1 and TRBJ2-1, reads EAEVAQSPRYKITEKSQAVAFWCDPISGHATLYWYRQILGQGPELLVQFQDESVVDDSQLPKDRFSAERLKGVDSTLKIQPAELGDSAMYLCASRKRGGGTSGIYEQFFGPGTRLTVL.

The chain uses TRBV6-6 and TRBJ2-5, with 9 bases identical to TRBD1. The germline V gene has CDR1 MNHNY and CDR2 SVGAGI (reference sequence). CDR3 length equals 16 residues. V lost 2 bases to trimming and J lost 2 bases; unmatched junction nucleotides: 6. This CDR3 reads CASSYGSGQGQETQYF. The DNA for the CDR3 is TGTGCCAGCAGTTACGGCTCGGGACAGGGTCAAGAGACCCAGTACTTC.

The chain uses TRBV29-1 and TRBJ2-7; no clear D gene. The end of the DNA aligns better with TRBJ2-5, so the J call may be wrong. Germline CDR1 is SQVTM and CDR2 is ANQGSEA. The CDR3 runs to 13 residues. DNA for the CDR3: TGCAGCGTTGAGGTCGGCATCCAAGAGACCCAGTACTTC. Amino acids: CSVEVGIQETQYF.

The chain uses TRBV6-5 and TRBJ2-2; D possibly corresponds to TRBD1 (7 bases). CDR3 length: 15 amino acids. Germline V gene lookup returns CDR1 MNHEY and CDR2 SVGAGI. V lost 6 bases and J 4 bases, leaving 15 bases between the germline ends. Here the CDR3 DNA reads TGTGCCAGCAGAGAGACAGGGAGGTTCACCGGGGAGCTGTTTTTT. Translating it yields CASRETGRFTGELFF.

The chain combines TRBV9 with TRBJ1-2; D is perhaps TRBD1 (6 bases). Trimming stripped 6 bases from V and 4 bases from J, with 13 bases between. This CDR3 comprises 13 residues. The germline gives CDR1 SGDLS, CDR2 YYNGEE. CDR3 sequence (DNA): TGTGCCAGCACCCCCCAGGGGCCCTATGGCTACACCTTC. This encodes CASTPQGPYGYTF.

With regard to this clone: Distinct nucleotide sequences in the sample also encode this CDR3. The chain carries TRBV19 and TRBJ1-5; unclear D gene. The germline V gene has CDR1 LNHDA and CDR2 SQIVND (reference sequence). This CDR3 has 12 amino acids. V was cut by 3 bases and J by 0 bases, with 0 bases left in between. CDR3 nucleotide sequence: TGTGCCAGTAGTATTAGCAATCAGCCCCAGCATTTT. As protein: CASSISNQPQHF.

The chain couples TRBV11-2 to TRBJ2-7; 12 bases are a match to TRBD2. The CDR3 length is 17 residues. Germline values: CDR1 SGHAT, CDR2 FQNNGV. Losses at the gene ends were 5 bases for V and 4 bases for J; bases not matched to a gene: 12. The CDR3 nucleotides read TGTGCCAGCAGCACGATGAGGACTAGCGGGAAGGGGTACGAGCAGTACTTC. It specifies CASSTMRTSGKGYEQYF.

This clone was observed many times. As the CDR3 is not closed by the conserved phenylalanine or tryptophan, this likely results from a read error. The DNA is omitted, as the CDR3 cannot be located on it reliably, and the CDR3 follows TCRdb's listing. The chain recombines TRBV5-4 with TRBJ1-2; the D segment call TRBD1 is taken from the table without a DNA check. Looked up from germline, CDR1 is SGHNT and CDR2 is YYREEE (reference sequence). The CDR3 region is 12 residues in length, termini included. The CDR3 loop is CASSSKGRQRRI.

CDR3 DNA sequence: TGTGCCAGCAGCTGGGACAGCTCGAATGAAAAACTGTTTTTT. Its protein is CASSWDSSNEKLFF. The J gene is TRBJ1-4, the V gene TRBV25-1; 7 nucleotides agree with TRBD1. Germline V gives CDR1 MGHDK, CDR2 SYGVNS. The V and J ends lost 6 bases and 5 bases, in that order; junction bases with no gene match: 6. This CDR3 contains 14 residues.

The chain links TRBV6-5 to TRBJ2-7; D possibly corresponds to TRBD1 (6 bases). The ends were cut back, 6 bases at V and 0 bases at J, with 9 bases in the middle. Germline V gives CDR1 MNHEY, CDR2 SVGAGI. This CDR3 region has 13 residues. The CDR3 spells CASSIRGSYEQYF. The CDR3, as DNA: TGTGCCAGCAGCATCAGGGGCTCCTACGAGCAGTACTTC.

This clone was counted once. The V gene is TRBV7-9, the J gene TRBJ2-1; a weak D match, TRBD2 (6 bases). Trimming stripped 1 base from V and 8 bases from J, with 12 bases between. Germline assignment: CDR1 SEHNR and CDR2 FQNEAQ (reference sequence). There are 14 residues in the CDR3. CDR3 sequence reads: CASSLGGLQYEQFF. In DNA, the CDR3 is TGTGCCAGCAGCTTAGGGGGACTTCAATATGAGCAGTTCTTC. The full variable domain, with the rest looked up from reference TRBV7-9 and TRBJ2-1, is DTGVSQNPRHKITKRGQNVTFRCDPISEHNRLYWYRQTLGQGPEFLTYFQNEAQLEKSRLLSDRFSAERPKGSFSTLEIQRTEQGDSAMYLCASSLGGLQYEQFFGPGTRLTVL.

This clone was picked up one time. Other DNA sequences of this sample code for an identical CDR3. This chain joins TRBV4-3 and TRBJ2-7; D is undetermined. The CDR3 is 13 residues long. CDR1 is LGHNA and CDR2 is YSLEER in the germline V gene. Trimming pared 1 base from V and 0 bases from J, leaving 4 bases between. CDR3 bases: TGCGCCAGCAGCCAAGGAGACTCCTACGAGCAGTACTTC. Amino acids: CASSQGDSYEQYF.

This sequence joins TRBV2 and TRBJ1-2; 7 nucleotides align to TRBD1. The CDR3 is 12 residues long. V was clipped by 6 bases and J by 4 bases; unmatched bases: 2. CDR1 is SNHLY, CDR2 FYNNEI, per germline. The chain's CDR3 is CASRGQSYGYTF. CDR3 in DNA: TGTGCCAGCAGGGGACAGAGCTATGGCTACACCTTC.

V is TRBV18 and J is TRBJ2-5; tentatively, D is TRBD1 (5 bases). The J call may be mistaken, given a closer DNA end match to TRBJ2-7. The CDR3 has 15 amino acids. The germline gives CDR1 KGHSH, CDR2 LQKENI. DNA of the CDR3: TGTGCCAGCTCACCGTCTCAGGGTCAGACCTACGAGCAGTACTTC. This sequence encodes CASSPSQGQTYEQYF.

The chain recombines TRBV28 with TRBJ1-5; D possibly corresponds to TRBD1 (6 bases). CDR1 is MDHEN and CDR2 is SYDVKM in the germline V gene. CDR3 length equals 16 residues. Trimming removed 6 bases from V and 6 bases from J, with 21 bases in between. The CDR3 reads CASRSGGVRQAQPQHF. The CDR3, as DNA: TGTGCCAGCAGATCCGGGGGCGTAAGGCAAGCTCAGCCCCAGCATTTT.

The chain has TRBV9 and TRBJ2-7, with 9 bases that match TRBD1. The CDR3 is 14 residues long. Germline CDR1 SGDLS, CDR2 YYNGEE. The ends lost 4 bases at V and 3 bases at J; junction bases unmatched: 5. CDR3: CASSISDRGYEQYF. CDR3 in DNA: TGTGCCAGCAGCATATCGGACAGGGGCTACGAGCAGTACTTC.

The chain carries TRBV10-3 and TRBJ2-5; 11 bases fit TRBD2. CDR1 is ENHRY and CDR2 is SYGVKD in the germline V gene. CDR3 size: 14 residues. V was pared by 10 bases and J by 2 bases, with 6 bases of the junction left unmatched. CDR3 DNA: TGTGCCACCGGACTAGCGGGTAGACAAGAGACCCAGTACTTC. It specifies CATGLAGRQETQYF.